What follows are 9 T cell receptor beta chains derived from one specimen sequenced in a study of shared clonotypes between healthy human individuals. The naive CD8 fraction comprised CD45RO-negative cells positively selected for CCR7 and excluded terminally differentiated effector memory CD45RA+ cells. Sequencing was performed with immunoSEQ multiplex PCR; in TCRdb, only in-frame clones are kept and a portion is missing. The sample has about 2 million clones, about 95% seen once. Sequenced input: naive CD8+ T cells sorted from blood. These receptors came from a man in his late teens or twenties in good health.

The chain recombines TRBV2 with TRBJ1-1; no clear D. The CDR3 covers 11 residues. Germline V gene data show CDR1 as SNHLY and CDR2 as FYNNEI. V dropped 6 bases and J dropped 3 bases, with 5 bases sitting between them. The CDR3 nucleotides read TGTGCCAGCAGATATGACACTGAAGCTTTCTTT. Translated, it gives CASRYDTEAFF.

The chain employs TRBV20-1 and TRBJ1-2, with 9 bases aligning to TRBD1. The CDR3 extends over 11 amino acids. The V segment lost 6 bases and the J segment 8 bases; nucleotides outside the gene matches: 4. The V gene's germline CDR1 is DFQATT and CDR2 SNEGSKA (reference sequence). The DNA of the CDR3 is TGCAGTGCCACGGGACAGGGAGGCTACACCTTC. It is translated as CSATGQGGYTF.

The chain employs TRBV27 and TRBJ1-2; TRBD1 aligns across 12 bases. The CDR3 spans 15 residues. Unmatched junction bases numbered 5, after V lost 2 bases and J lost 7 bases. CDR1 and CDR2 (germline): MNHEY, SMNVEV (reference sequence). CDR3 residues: CASSLGGQGAAGYTF. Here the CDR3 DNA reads TGTGCCAGCAGTTTAGGGGGACAGGGGGCGGCTGGCTACACCTTC.

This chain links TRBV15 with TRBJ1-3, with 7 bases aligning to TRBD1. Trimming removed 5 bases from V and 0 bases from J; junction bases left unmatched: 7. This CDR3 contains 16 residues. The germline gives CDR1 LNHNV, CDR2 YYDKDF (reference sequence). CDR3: CATSHAPGGSGNTIYF. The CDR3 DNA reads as TGTGCCACCAGCCACGCCCCAGGGGGCTCTGGAAACACCATATATTTT.

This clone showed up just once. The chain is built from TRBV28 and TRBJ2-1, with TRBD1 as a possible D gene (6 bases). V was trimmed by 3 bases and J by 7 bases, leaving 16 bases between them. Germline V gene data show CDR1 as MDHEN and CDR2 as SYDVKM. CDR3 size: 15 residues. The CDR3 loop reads CASSFRGHLKNEQFF. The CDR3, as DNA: TGTGCCAGCAGTTTTAGGGGACATTTAAAAAATGAGCAGTTCTTC. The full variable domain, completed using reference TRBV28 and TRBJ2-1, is DVKVTQSSRYLVKRTGEKVFLECVQDMDHENMFWYRQDPGLGLRLIYFSYDVKMKEKGDIPEGYSVSREKKERFSLILESASTNQTSMYLCASSFRGHLKNEQFFGPGTRLTVL.

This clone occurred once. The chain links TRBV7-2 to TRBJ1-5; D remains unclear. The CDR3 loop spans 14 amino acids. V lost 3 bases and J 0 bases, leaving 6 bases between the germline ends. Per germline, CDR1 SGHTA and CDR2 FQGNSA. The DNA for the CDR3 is TGTGCCAGCAGCTTCGGGATTAGCAATCAGCCCCAGCATTTT. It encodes CASSFGISNQPQHF.

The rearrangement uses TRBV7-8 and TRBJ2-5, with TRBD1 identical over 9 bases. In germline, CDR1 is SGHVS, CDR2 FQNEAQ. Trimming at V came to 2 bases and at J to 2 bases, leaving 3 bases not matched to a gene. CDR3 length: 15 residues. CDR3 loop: CASSLWDREQETQYF. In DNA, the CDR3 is TGTGCCAGCAGCTTATGGGACAGGGAACAAGAGACCCAGTACTTC.

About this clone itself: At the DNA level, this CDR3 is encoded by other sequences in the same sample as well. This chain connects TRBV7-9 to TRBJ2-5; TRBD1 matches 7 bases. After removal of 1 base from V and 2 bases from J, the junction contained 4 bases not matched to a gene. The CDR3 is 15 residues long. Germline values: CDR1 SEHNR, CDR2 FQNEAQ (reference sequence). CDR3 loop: CASSLVQGVQETQYF. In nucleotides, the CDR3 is TGTGCCAGCAGCTTAGTTCAGGGGGTTCAAGAGACCCAGTACTTC.

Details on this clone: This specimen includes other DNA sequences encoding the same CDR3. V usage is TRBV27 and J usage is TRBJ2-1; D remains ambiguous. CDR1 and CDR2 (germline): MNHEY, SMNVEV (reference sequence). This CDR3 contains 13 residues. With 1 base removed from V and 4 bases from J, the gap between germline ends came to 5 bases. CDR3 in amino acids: CASSLLGYNEQFF. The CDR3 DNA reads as TGTGCCAGCAGTTTATTAGGGTACAATGAGCAGTTCTTC.